One and the same sample provided the 4 T cell receptor beta chains below, sequenced in a study of lymphopenia after photon versus proton radiotherapy. Data came from immunoSEQ multiplex PCR; TCRdb stores just in-frame clones and leaves some out. The data contain roughly 67,000 clones, roughly 90% of them singletons. The source material was peripheral blood, sampled from a patient treated with photon-based radiotherapy. These TCRs come from a woman aged 70-85 years with pancreatic cancer.

V gene TRBV29-1 combines with J gene TRBJ2-7; either TRBD1 or TRBD2 may supply D (5 bases each). V was clipped by 8 bases and J by 4 bases, with 15 bases between them. This CDR3 spans 12 amino acids. Germline CDR1 and CDR2: SQVTM and ANQGSEA. CDR3: CSYEGLGYEQYF. DNA for the CDR3: TGCAGCTATGAGGGGCTCGGGTACGAGCAGTACTTC.

V gene TRBV27 combines with J gene TRBJ2-7, with D perhaps TRBD2 (5 bases). Between the trimmed V and J ends, which lost 5 bases and 3 bases, there was a span of 11 bases. The germline gives CDR1 MNHEY, CDR2 SMNVEV (reference sequence). The length of the CDR3 is 13 residues. This CDR3 is CASSPREDYEQYF. DNA of the CDR3: TGTGCCAGCAGTCCCCGGGAAGACTACGAGCAGTACTTC.

This clone was recorded once. In DNA, the CDR3 is TGTGCTAGTGGTTTAGAGTTGAGCGGGCTCAGCTCTGGAAACACCATATATTTT. Translated: CASGLELSGLSSGNTIYF. The chain recombines TRBV12-5 with TRBJ1-3; D gene unclear. Looked up from germline, CDR1 is LGHNT and CDR2 is FRNRAP. V was trimmed by 3 bases and J by 0 bases, leaving 18 bases between them. The CDR3 sequence is 18 residues long.

V usage is TRBV2 and J usage is TRBJ1-5; possible D gene TRBD1, 5 bases. Trimming removed 4 bases at V and 4 bases at J, with 17 bases between. Germline lookup yields CDR1 SNHLY and CDR2 FYNNEI. This CDR3 comprises 16 residues. The CDR3, as DNA: TGTGCCAGCAGTGGATCGGGCAGGGCCGGGAATCAGCCCCAGCATTTT. Encoded protein: CASSGSGRAGNQPQHF.